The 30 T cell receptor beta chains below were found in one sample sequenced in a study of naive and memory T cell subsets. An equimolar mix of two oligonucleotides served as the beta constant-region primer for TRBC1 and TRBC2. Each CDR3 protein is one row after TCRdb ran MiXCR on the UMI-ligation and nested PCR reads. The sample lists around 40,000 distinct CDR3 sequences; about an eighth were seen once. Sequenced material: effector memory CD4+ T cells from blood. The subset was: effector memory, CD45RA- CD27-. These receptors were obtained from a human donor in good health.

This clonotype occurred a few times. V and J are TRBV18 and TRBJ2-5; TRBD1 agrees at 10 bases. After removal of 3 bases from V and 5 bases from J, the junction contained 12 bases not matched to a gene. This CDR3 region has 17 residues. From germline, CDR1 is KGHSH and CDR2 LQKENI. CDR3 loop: CASSPLERTGGLETQYF. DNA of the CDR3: TGTGCCAGCTCACCTCTCGAAAGGACAGGGGGGCTGGAGACCCAGTACTTC.

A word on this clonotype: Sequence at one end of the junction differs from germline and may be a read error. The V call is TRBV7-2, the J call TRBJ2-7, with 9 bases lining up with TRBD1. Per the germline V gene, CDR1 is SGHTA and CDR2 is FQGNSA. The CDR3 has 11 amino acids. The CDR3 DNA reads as TGTGCCAGCGGCTTACAGGGGGCCTACTACTTC. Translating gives CASGLQGAYYF. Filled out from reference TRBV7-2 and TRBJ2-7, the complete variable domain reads GAGVSQSPSNKVTEKGKDVELRCDPISGHTALYWYRQSLGQGLEFLIYFQGNSAPDKSGLPSDRFSAERTGGSVSTLTIQRTQQEDSAVYLCASGLQGAYYFGPGTRLTVT.

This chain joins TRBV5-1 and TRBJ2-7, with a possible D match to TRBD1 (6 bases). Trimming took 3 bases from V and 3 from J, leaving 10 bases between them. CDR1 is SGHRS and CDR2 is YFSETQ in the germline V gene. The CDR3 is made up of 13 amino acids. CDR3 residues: CASSWTASYEQYF. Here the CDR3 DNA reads TGCGCCAGCAGCTGGACAGCAAGCTACGAGCAGTACTTC.

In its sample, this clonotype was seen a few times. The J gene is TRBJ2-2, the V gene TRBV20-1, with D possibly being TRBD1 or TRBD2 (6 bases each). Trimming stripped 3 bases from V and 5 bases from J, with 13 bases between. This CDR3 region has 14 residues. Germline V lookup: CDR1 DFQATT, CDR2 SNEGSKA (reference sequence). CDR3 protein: CSASPGAWTGELFF. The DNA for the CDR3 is TGCAGTGCTAGTCCGGGGGCATGGACCGGGGAGCTGTTTTTT.

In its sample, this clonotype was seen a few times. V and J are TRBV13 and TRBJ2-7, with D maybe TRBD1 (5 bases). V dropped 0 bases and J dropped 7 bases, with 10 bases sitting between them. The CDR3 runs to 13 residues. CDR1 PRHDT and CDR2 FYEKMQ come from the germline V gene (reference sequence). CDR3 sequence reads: CASSLGRAGEQYF. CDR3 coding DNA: TGTGCCAGCAGCTTAGGCAGGGCTGGGGAGCAGTACTTC.

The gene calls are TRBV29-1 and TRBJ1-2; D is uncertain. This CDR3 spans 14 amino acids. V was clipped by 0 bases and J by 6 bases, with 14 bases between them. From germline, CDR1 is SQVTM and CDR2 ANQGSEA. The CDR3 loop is CSVEDENLRDGYTF. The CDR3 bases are TGCAGCGTTGAAGACGAAAATCTCCGGGATGGCTACACCTTC. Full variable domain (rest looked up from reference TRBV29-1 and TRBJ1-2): SAVISQKPSRDICQRGTSLTIQCQVDSQVTMMFWYRQQPGQSLTLIATANQGSEATYESGFVIDKFPISRPNLTFSTLTVSNMSPEDSSIYLCSVEDENLRDGYTFGSGTRLTVV.

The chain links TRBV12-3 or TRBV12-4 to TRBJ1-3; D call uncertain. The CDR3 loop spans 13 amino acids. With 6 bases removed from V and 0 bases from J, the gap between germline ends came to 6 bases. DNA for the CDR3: TGTGCCAGCAGCCACCGCTCTGGAAACACCATATATTTT. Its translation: CASSHRSGNTIYF.

CDR3 sequence: CASSFDQEQYF. Here the CDR3 DNA reads TGTGCCAGCAGCTTTGACCAAGAGCAGTACTTC. This sequence joins TRBV7-9 and TRBJ2-7; D unresolved. Trimming removed 3 bases from V and 7 bases from J, with 7 bases in between. The CDR3 totals 11 residues. The V gene's germline CDR1 is SEHNR and CDR2 FQNEAQ (reference sequence).

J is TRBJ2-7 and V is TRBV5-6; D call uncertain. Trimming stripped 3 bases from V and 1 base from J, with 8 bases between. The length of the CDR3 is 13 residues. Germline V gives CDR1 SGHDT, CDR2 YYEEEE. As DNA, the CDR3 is TGTGCCAGCAGCTGGGCCAGGTCCTACGAGCAGTACTTC. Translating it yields CASSWARSYEQYF. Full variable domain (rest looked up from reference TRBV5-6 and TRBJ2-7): DAGVTQSPTHLIKTRGQQVTLRCSPKSGHDTVSWYQQALGQGPQFIFQYYEEEERQRGNFPDRFSGHQFPNYSSELNVNALLLGDSALYLCASSWARSYEQYFGPGTRLTVT.

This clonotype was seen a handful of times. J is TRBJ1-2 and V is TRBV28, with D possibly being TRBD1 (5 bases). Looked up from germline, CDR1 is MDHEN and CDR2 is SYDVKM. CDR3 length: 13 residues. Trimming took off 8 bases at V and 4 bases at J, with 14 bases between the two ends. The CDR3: CASGGSGFYGYTF. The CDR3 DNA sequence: TGTGCCAGCGGGGGGTCGGGTTTCTATGGCTACACCTTC.

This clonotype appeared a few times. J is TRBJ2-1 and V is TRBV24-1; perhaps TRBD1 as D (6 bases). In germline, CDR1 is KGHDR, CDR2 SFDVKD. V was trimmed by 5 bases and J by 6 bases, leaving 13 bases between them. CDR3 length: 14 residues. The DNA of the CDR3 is TGTGCCACCAGTGCAGTAACAGGGAGCAATGAGCAGTTCTTC. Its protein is CATSAVTGSNEQFF.

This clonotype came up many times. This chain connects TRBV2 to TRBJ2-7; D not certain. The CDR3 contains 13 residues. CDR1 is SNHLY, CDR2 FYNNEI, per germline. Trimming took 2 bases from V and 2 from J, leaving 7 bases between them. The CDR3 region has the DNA TGTGCCAGCAGTGAATGGCATACCTACGAGCAGTACTTC. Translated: CASSEWHTYEQYF.

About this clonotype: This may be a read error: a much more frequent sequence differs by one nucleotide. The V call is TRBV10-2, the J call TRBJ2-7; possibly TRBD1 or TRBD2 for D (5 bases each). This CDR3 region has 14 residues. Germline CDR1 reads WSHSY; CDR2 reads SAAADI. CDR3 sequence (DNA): TGCGCCGGCAGTGACCGGGGACGCGCCTACGAGCAGTACTTC. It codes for CAGSDRGRAYEQYF.

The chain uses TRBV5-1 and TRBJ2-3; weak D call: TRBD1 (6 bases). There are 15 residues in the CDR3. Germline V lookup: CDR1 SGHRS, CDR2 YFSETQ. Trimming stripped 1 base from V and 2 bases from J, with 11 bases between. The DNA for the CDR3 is TGCGCCAGCAGCTTGCTTTCAGGGGACACAGATACGCAGTATTTT. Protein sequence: CASSLLSGDTDTQYF.

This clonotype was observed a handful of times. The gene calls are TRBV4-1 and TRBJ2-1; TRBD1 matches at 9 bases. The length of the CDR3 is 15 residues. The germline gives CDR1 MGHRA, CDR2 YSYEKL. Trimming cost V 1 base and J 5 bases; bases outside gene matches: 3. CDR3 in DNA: TGCGCCAGCAGCCAAGCCGGGACAGGGAACAATGAGCAGTTCTTC. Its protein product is CASSQAGTGNNEQFF.

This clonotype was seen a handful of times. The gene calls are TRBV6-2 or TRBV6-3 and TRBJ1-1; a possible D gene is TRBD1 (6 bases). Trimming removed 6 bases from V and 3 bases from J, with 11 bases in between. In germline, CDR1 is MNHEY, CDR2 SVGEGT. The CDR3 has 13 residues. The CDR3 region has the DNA TGTGCCAGCAGCCGTAACAGGGACACTGAAGCTTTCTTT. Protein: CASSRNRDTEAFF.

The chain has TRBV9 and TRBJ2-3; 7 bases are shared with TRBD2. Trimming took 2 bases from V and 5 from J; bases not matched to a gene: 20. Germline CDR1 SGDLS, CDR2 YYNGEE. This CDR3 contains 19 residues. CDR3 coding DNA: TGTGCCAGCAGCGTCCGGGGTTGGGTCGGGCGGGAGTTCGGAGATACGCAGTATTTT. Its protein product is CASSVRGWVGREFGDTQYF.

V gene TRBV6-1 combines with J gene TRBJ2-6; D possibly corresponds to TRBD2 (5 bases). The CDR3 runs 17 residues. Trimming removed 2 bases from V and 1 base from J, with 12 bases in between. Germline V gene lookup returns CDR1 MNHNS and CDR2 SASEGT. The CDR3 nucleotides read TGTGCCAGCAGTGAACCGGGGATTGGGTCTGGGGCCAACGTCCTGACTTTC. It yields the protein CASSEPGIGSGANVLTF.

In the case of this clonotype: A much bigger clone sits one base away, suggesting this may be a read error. CDR3 nucleotide sequence: TGTGCCAGCAGTTCCTTGGACAGGGGGCGCGGCAAAAGCATTCAGTACTTC. It codes for CASSSLDRGRGKSIQYF. The chain joins TRBV6-6 to TRBJ2-4; 11 nucleotides match TRBD1. Germline CDR1 reads MNHNY; CDR2 reads SVGAGI (reference sequence). The CDR3 totals 17 residues.

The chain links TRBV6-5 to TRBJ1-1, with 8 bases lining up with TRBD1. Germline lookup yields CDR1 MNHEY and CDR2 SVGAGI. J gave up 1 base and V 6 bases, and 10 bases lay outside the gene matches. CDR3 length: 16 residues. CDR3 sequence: CASRPGQGLGNTEAFF. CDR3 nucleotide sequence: TGTGCCAGCAGACCCGGACAGGGTTTGGGGAACACTGAAGCTTTCTTT.

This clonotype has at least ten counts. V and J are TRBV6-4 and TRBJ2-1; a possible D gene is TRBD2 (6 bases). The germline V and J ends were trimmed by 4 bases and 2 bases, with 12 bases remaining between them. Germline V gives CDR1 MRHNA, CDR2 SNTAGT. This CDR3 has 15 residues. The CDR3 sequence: CASSGSGEPYNEQFF. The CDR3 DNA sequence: TGTGCCAGCAGTGGATCGGGGGAGCCCTACAATGAGCAGTTCTTC.

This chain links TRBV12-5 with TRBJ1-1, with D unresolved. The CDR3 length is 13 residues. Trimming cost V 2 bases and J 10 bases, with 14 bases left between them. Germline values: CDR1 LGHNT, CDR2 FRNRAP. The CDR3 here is CASGLLSQRLAFF. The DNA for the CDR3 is TGTGCTAGTGGTTTGTTGAGTCAGCGTTTAGCTTTCTTT.

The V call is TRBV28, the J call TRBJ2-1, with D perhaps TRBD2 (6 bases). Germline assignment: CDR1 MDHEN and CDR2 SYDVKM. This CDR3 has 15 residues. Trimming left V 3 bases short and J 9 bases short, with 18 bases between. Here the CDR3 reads CASSFGVTTGSEQFF. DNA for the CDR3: TGTGCCAGCAGTTTCGGGGTAACCACCGGGAGTGAGCAGTTCTTC. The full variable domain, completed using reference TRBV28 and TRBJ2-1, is DVKVTQSSRYLVKRTGEKVFLECVQDMDHENMFWYRQDPGLGLRLIYFSYDVKMKEKGDIPEGYSVSREKKERFSLILESASTNQTSMYLCASSFGVTTGSEQFFGPGTRLTVL.

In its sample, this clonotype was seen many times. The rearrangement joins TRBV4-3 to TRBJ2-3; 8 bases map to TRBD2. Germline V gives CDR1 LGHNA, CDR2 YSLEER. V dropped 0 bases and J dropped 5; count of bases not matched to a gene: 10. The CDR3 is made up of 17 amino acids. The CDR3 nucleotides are TGCGCCAGCAGCCAAGATCTTAGGGCGGGAGGACGAGATACGCAGTATTTT. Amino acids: CASSQDLRAGGRDTQYF.

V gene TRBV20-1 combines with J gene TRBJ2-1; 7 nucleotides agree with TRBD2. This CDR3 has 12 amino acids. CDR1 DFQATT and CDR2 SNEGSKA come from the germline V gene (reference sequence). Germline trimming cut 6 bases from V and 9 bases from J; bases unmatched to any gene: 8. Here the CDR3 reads CSARTSSAEQFF. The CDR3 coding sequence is TGCAGTGCCCGGACTAGTTCCGCTGAGCAGTTCTTC.

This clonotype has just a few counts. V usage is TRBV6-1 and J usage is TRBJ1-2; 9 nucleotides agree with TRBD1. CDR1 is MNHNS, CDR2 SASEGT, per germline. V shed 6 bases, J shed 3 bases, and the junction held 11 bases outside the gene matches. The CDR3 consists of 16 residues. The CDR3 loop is CASRNRDRASDYGYTF. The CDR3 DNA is TGTGCCAGCAGGAACAGGGACAGGGCATCCGACTATGGCTACACCTTC.

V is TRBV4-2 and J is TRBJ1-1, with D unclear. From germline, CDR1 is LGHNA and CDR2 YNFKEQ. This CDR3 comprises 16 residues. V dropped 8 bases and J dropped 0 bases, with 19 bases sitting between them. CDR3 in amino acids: CASRRGETTLNTEAFF. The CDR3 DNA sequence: TGTGCCAGCCGCCGCGGGGAGACAACTTTGAACACTGAAGCTTTCTTT.

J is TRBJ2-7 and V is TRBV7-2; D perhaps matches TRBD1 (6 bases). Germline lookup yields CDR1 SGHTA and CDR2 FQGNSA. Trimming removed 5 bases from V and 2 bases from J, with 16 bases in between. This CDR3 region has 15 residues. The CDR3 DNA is TGTGCCAGCAGCCCCGTATTAGGGGGAACCTACGAGCAGTACTTC. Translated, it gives CASSPVLGGTYEQYF.

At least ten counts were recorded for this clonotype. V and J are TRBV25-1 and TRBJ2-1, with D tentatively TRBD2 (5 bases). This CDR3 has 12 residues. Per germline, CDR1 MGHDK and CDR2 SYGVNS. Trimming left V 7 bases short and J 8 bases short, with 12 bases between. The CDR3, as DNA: TGTGCCAGCACCGGGGTTCGCGATGAGCAGTTCTTC. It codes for CASTGVRDEQFF. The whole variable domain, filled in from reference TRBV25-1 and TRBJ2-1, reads EADIYQTPRYLVIGTGKKITLECSQTMGHDKMYWYQQDPGMELHLIHYSYGVNSTEKGDLSSESTVSRIRTEHFPLTLESARPSHTSQYLCASTGVRDEQFFGPGTRLTVL.

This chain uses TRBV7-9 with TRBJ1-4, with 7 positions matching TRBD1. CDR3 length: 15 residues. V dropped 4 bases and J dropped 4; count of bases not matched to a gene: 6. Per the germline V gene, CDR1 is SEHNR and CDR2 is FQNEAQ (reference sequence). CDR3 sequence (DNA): TGTGCCAGCAGCTCTCCCTGGGACAGTAATGAAAAACTGTTTTTT. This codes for CASSSPWDSNEKLFF.